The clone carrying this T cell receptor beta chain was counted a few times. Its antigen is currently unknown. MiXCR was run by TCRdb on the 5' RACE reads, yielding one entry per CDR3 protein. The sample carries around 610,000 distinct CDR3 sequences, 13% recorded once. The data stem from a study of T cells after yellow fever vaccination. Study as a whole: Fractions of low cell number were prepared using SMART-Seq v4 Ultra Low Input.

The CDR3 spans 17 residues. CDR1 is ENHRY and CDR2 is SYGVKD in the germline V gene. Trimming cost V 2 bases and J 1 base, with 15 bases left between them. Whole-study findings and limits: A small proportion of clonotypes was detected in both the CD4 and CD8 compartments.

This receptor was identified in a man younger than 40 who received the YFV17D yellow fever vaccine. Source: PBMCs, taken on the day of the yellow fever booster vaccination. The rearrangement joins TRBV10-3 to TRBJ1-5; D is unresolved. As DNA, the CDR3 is TGTGCCATCAGTGAGACTACCCAGTGGGAAAGCAATCAGCCCCAGCATTTT. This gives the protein CAISETTQWESNQPQHF.